One sample yielded the 3 T cell receptor beta chains listed below, sequenced in a study of regulatory T cells in long-lasting Graves disease (dated by TCRdb to about 2021). In the paper's terms, the time point label means: newly diagnosed GD, antithyroid drugs for less than 3 months. RNA was extracted from PBMCs in TRIzol for both TCR sequencing and RNA sequencing. The library came from multiplex PCR. TCRdb names Illumina HiSeq 4000 as the instrument used. To build TCR beta libraries, CDR3 regions were amplified by Arm-PCR using iRepertoire HTBI primers. The raw public reads went through TCRdb reprocessing: fastp at Q25, MiXCR clone calling, in-frame beta chains kept. Every CDR3 protein is listed once, alongside the most common genes and DNA of its rows. Counted in this sample were 350,000 to 400,000 distinct CDR3 sequences; 16% of them appeared once. The top ten clonotypes cover 20% to 25% of the sample.

This same sample was also taken into another study, of T cells in Graves' hyperthyroidism and ophthalmopathy.

The starting material was peripheral blood mononuclear cells (PBMCs), obtained at new diagnosis, from a patient treated with antithyroid drugs. The receptor set was obtained from a young woman with Graves disease. Donor details come from another sample of the same person, matched by shared clones.

The V call is TRBV9, the J call TRBJ2-5; TRBD2 aligns across 11 bases. Germline V gives CDR1 SGDLS, CDR2 YYNGEE. This CDR3 has 16 residues. V lost 1 base to trimming and J lost 3 bases; unmatched junction nucleotides: 5. CDR3 nucleotide sequence: TGTGCCAGCAGCGTAATACCGGGACTAGCGGAAGAGACCCAGTACTTC. Amino acid sequence: CASSVIPGLAEETQYF. The full variable domain, its missing parts supplied by reference TRBV9 and TRBJ2-5, is DSGVTQTPKHLITATGQRVTLRCSPRSGDLSVYWYQQSLDQGLQFLIQYYNGEERAKGNILERFSAQQFPDLHSELNLSSLELGDSALYFCASSVIPGLAEETQYFGPGTRLLVL.

This clonotype occurred once. One base separates it from a far larger clone, so it is likely a read error. The chain is built from TRBV11-2 and TRBJ2-3, with a weak D call TRBD1 (5 bases). CDR3 length: 14 amino acids. Germline V CDR1 and CDR2: SGHAT, FQNNGV. V lost 5 bases and J lost 8, with 17 bases in between. The CDR3 DNA reads as TGTGCCAGCAGCCTTAGGGGTACAGCAGTTACGCAGTATTTT. Translating gives CASSLRGTAVTQYF.

The chain uses TRBV24-1 and TRBJ2-1; 9 bases fit TRBD2. Germline loops: CDR1 KGHDR, CDR2 SFDVKD. The CDR3 covers 15 residues. Trimming at V came to 9 bases and at J to 6 bases, leaving 11 bases not matched to a gene. The CDR3 nucleotides are TGTGCCACCGGCGGCGGGGGGGCCATAGCCAATGAGCAGTTCTTC. Translation: CATGGGGAIANEQFF.